One and the same sample provided the 27 T cell receptor beta chains below, sequenced in a study of cytomegalovirus exposure and HLA in healthy donors. Researchers ran the PCR with 60 Vbeta and 13 Jbeta primers. Measured with immunoSEQ multiplex PCR; TCRdb has only the in-frame clones, and not every one. The table includes 30,000 to 40,000 clones, 80% detected once. Sequencing was done on a sample of PBMCs. These receptor sequences come from a male donor in good health and CMV-seronegative.

The rearrangement joins TRBV27 to TRBJ2-2, with a tentative D call TRBD2 (5 bases). V was clipped by 2 bases and J by 0 bases, with 7 bases between them. Germline V gene lookup returns CDR1 MNHEY and CDR2 SMNVEV (reference sequence). The CDR3 spans 15 residues. The CDR3 DNA reads TGTGCCAGCAGTTTACGGGGAGCGAACACCGGGGAGCTGTTTTTT. Its translation is CASSLRGANTGELFF.

There are a few counts of this clone. The chain has TRBV2 and TRBJ1-4; 9 nucleotides agree with TRBD1. Trimming removed 3 bases from V and 5 bases from J; junction bases left unmatched: 4. The CDR3 is 15 residues long. CDR1 is SNHLY and CDR2 is FYNNEI in the germline V gene. CDR3 residues: CASSEGGQGNEKLFF. CDR3 nucleotides: TGTGCCAGCAGTGAGGGGGGACAGGGAAATGAAAAACTGTTTTTT.

The chain recombines TRBV7-9 with TRBJ1-1; D is possibly TRBD1 (5 bases). V was cut by 1 base and J by 4 bases, with 13 bases left in between. The CDR3 loop spans 15 amino acids. The germline gives CDR1 SEHNR, CDR2 FQNEAQ (reference sequence). The CDR3 loop is CASSLVRGGSTEAFF. The CDR3 nucleotides are TGTGCCAGCAGCTTAGTTAGGGGAGGGAGCACTGAAGCTTTCTTT.

The chain joins TRBV4-1 to TRBJ2-5; D ambiguous. Trimming took off 3 bases at V and 2 bases at J, with 7 bases between the two ends. The length of the CDR3 is 13 residues. Germline V lookup: CDR1 MGHRA, CDR2 YSYEKL. The CDR3 DNA reads TGCGCCAGCAGCCAGGGCCCTCAAGAGACCCAGTACTTC. Amino acid sequence: CASSQGPQETQYF.

The genes are TRBV7-9 and TRBJ2-7; 10 bases match TRBD2. V gave up 4 bases and J gave up 3 bases; unmatched junction bases: 15. CDR1 is SEHNR, CDR2 FQNEAQ, per germline (reference sequence). This CDR3 has 18 residues. CDR3 residues: CASSSPTFSGRRGYEQYF. The CDR3 nucleotides are TGTGCCAGCAGCTCCCCCACTTTTAGCGGGAGGAGAGGCTACGAGCAGTACTTC. The variable domain in full, with the rest retrieved from reference TRBV7-9 and TRBJ2-7, is DTGVSQNPRHKITKRGQNVTFRCDPISEHNRLYWYRQTLGQGPEFLTYFQNEAQLEKSRLLSDRFSAERPKGSFSTLEIQRTEQGDSAMYLCASSSPTFSGRRGYEQYFGPGTRLTVT.

The V call is TRBV5-6, the J call TRBJ2-2, with 7 positions matching TRBD1. The CDR3 is 16 amino acids. Trimming took 4 bases from V and 5 from J; bases not matched to a gene: 11. Germline CDR1 and CDR2: SGHDT and YYEEEE. The CDR3 loop reads CASSPGTNRGTGELFF. In DNA, the CDR3 is TGTGCCAGCAGCCCGGGCACTAACAGGGGAACCGGGGAGCTGTTTTTT.

The chain links TRBV6-5 to TRBJ2-3, with 14 nucleotides matching TRBD2. The CDR3 spans 16 residues. CDR1 is MNHEY, CDR2 SVGAGI, per germline. Trimming at V came to 4 bases and at J to 4 bases, leaving 4 bases not matched to a gene. Here the CDR3 DNA reads TGTGCCAGCAGTTCCGGGACTAGCGGGGGCGCAGATACGCAGTATTTT. Residues: CASSSGTSGGADTQYF.

The table lists this clone with a count of one. The chain has TRBV7-9 and TRBJ2-3; 13 bases fit TRBD2. CDR1 is SEHNR and CDR2 is FQNEAQ in the germline V gene (reference sequence). The length of the CDR3 is 17 residues. J lost 14 bases, V lost 1 base, and 15 bases had no gene match. CDR3 sequence: CASSLGAGTSGTLGLYF. As DNA, the CDR3 is TGTGCCAGCAGCTTAGGAGCCGGGACTAGCGGGACCTTAGGTCTGTATTTT.

This chain joins TRBV7-3 and TRBJ2-2; TRBD2 agrees at 12 bases. V gave up 5 bases and J gave up 8 bases; unmatched junction bases: 9. Per the germline V gene, CDR1 is SGHTA and CDR2 is FQGTGA. This CDR3 is built from 16 residues. The CDR3 reads CASSAPLAGGVGELFF. CDR3 bases: TGTGCCAGCAGCGCCCCACTAGCGGGGGGAGTGGGGGAGCTGTTTTTT.

V is TRBV2 and J is TRBJ2-1; TRBD1 agrees at 10 bases. Losses at the gene ends were 4 bases for V and 0 bases for J; bases not matched to a gene: 0. CDR3 length equals 15 residues. Germline V gene lookup returns CDR1 SNHLY and CDR2 FYNNEI. The CDR3 DNA follows: TGTGCCAGCAGTGGGGACAGGGGCTCCTACAATGAGCAGTTCTTC. Protein: CASSGDRGSYNEQFF.

There are a few counts of this clone. The rearrangement uses TRBV6-5 and TRBJ2-3; 9 nucleotides agree with TRBD2. The CDR3 sequence is 13 residues long. J lost 10 bases, V lost 6 bases, and 8 bases had no gene match. CDR1 is MNHEY and CDR2 is SVGAGI in the germline V gene. The CDR3 sequence is CASRSLSGSSQYF. In DNA form, the CDR3 reads TGTGCCAGCAGGAGTCTTAGCGGGAGCTCGCAGTATTTT.

The J gene is TRBJ1-2, the V gene TRBV6-5, with D unresolved. The CDR3 is 13 residues long. Trimming stripped 2 bases from V and 4 bases from J, with 8 bases between. CDR1 and CDR2 from the germline V gene are MNHEY and SVGAGI. CDR3 DNA: TGTGCCAGCAGTTACGAGCCCTTCTATGGCTACACCTTC. Its translation is CASSYEPFYGYTF.

This chain joins TRBV6-1 and TRBJ2-1, with TRBD2 identical over 13 bases. Losses at the gene ends were 6 bases for V and 6 bases for J; bases not matched to a gene: 5. The germline CDR1 and CDR2 sequences are MNHNS and SASEGT. The CDR3 runs 15 residues. The CDR3 region is CASRGLAGLRNEQFF. CDR3 coding DNA: TGTGCCAGCAGGGGACTAGCGGGGCTCCGCAATGAGCAGTTCTTC.

CDR3 DNA sequence: TGTGCCAGCAGCTTAAACCCGGGTGGAAACACCATATATTTT. Translation gives CASSLNPGGNTIYF. J is TRBJ1-3 and V is TRBV11-2; the D is unclear. This CDR3 spans 14 amino acids. V was pared by 2 bases and J by 3 bases, with 8 bases between. The germline V gene has CDR1 SGHAT and CDR2 FQNNGV.

V gene TRBV27 combines with J gene TRBJ1-1; D not resolved. V was trimmed by 1 base and J by 0 bases, leaving 3 bases between them. Germline lookup yields CDR1 MNHEY and CDR2 SMNVEV (reference sequence). The CDR3 length is 13 residues. The CDR3 DNA sequence: TGTGCCAGCAGTTTATATATGAACACTGAAGCTTTCTTT. Protein sequence: CASSLYMNTEAFF.

V is TRBV7-2 and J is TRBJ1-2; 10 nucleotides line up with TRBD1. The germline CDR1 and CDR2 sequences are SGHTA and FQGNSA. CDR3 length: 13 amino acids. V shed 10 bases and J 8 bases; nucleotides not matched to a gene: 10. The CDR3 nucleotides read TGTGCCACCAGGCCCGGGACAGGGGACGGCTACACCTTC. It translates to CATRPGTGDGYTF.

This chain joins TRBV7-2 and TRBJ1-4; no reliable D call. V lost 5 bases and J lost 4, with 17 bases in between. The CDR3 has 16 amino acids. Germline loops: CDR1 SGHTA, CDR2 FQGNSA. The CDR3, as DNA: TGTGCCAGCAGCCAAAGGATGGGCAGTAGTAATGAAAAACTGTTTTTT. It encodes CASSQRMGSSNEKLFF.

This chain connects TRBV5-4 to TRBJ2-7, with 9 bases lining up with TRBD2. Germline V CDR1 and CDR2: SGHNT, YYREEE (reference sequence). The V gene end was trimmed by 4 bases and the J gene end by 0 bases; junction bases not matched to a gene: 5. The CDR3 runs to 15 residues. CDR3 sequence reads: CASSRASGNSYEQYF. In DNA, the CDR3 is TGTGCCAGCAGCCGGGCTAGCGGGAACTCCTACGAGCAGTACTTC.

The gene calls are TRBV2 and TRBJ2-1, with 14 bases lining up with TRBD2. The junction had 7 bases not matched to a gene; V was cut back by 6 bases and J by 9 bases. CDR1 and CDR2 (germline): SNHLY, FYNNEI. This CDR3 region has 15 residues. CDR3 coding DNA: TGTGCCAGCAGAGGACTAGCGGGAGGATTTTCTGAGCAGTTCTTC. Translated, it gives CASRGLAGGFSEQFF.

The chain couples TRBV30 to TRBJ2-5, with 8 bases identical to TRBD1. V shed 2 bases, J shed 1 base, and the junction held 3 bases outside the gene matches. This CDR3 region has 14 residues. Germline V gene data show CDR1 as GTSNPN and CDR2 as SVGIG (reference sequence). This CDR3 reads CAWSRGTGQETQYF. For the CDR3, the DNA is TGTGCCTGGAGTAGGGGGACAGGCCAAGAGACCCAGTACTTC.

This clone was counted once. The genes are TRBV6-1 and TRBJ2-5; TRBD2 might be the D (6 bases). Trimming pared 2 bases from V and 5 bases from J, leaving 18 bases between. The CDR3 spans 16 residues. CDR1 is MNHNS and CDR2 is SASEGT in the germline V gene. CDR3 sequence: CASSERRAGPTETQYF. In DNA, the CDR3 is TGTGCCAGCAGTGAAAGGAGGGCGGGGCCTACTGAGACCCAGTACTTC.

This chain joins TRBV10-3 and TRBJ1-6; tentatively, D is TRBD1 (6 bases). Germline values: CDR1 ENHRY, CDR2 SYGVKD. The CDR3 covers 13 residues. V dropped 10 bases and J dropped 8 bases, with 15 bases sitting between them. CDR3 residues: CATEQGSYSPLHF. The CDR3 DNA follows: TGTGCCACGGAACAGGGAAGCTATTCACCCCTCCACTTT.

The rearrangement uses TRBV29-1 and TRBJ2-7; tentative D call: TRBD1 (5 bases). This CDR3 has 13 residues. V lost 4 bases and J 2 bases, leaving 12 bases between the germline ends. Germline lookup yields CDR1 SQVTM and CDR2 ANQGSEA. CDR3 nucleotides: TGCAGCGTTGTTCCAGGACATACCTACGAGCAGTACTTC. Protein: CSVVPGHTYEQYF.

The genes are TRBV6-1 and TRBJ2-7; tentatively, D is TRBD1 (5 bases). Looked up from germline, CDR1 is MNHNS and CDR2 is SASEGT. Trimming shortened V by 6 bases and J by 3 bases, and 9 bases separated the two germline ends. There are 12 residues in the CDR3. The DNA for the CDR3 is TGTGCCAGCAGGATACAGGTCTACGAGCAGTACTTC. Translated, it gives CASRIQVYEQYF.

The genes are TRBV13 and TRBJ2-7; 8 positions match TRBD2. CDR3 length equals 16 residues. Germline CDR1 PRHDT, CDR2 FYEKMQ (reference sequence). V shed 4 bases, J shed 2 bases, and the junction held 10 bases outside the gene matches. As DNA, the CDR3 is TGTGCCAGCAGCTACTATCTAAGCGGGAGTGCCTACGAGCAGTACTTC. Translated, it gives CASSYYLSGSAYEQYF.

This clone was seen a single time. The V and J genes are TRBV2 and TRBJ1-1; D might be TRBD1 (6 bases). Germline-derived CDR1 and CDR2 are SNHLY and FYNNEI. V shed 9 bases and J shed 2 bases, with 10 bases lying between them. The CDR3 totals 12 residues. This CDR3 is CASEGDNTEAFF. In DNA, the CDR3 is TGTGCCAGTGAGGGGGACAACACTGAAGCTTTCTTT.

This sequence joins TRBV6-6 and TRBJ1-1; possibly TRBD1 for D (6 bases). Trimming removed 4 bases at V and 5 bases at J, with 11 bases between. The CDR3 extends over 13 amino acids. Germline V gene lookup returns CDR1 MNHNY and CDR2 SVGAGI (reference sequence). The CDR3 region has the DNA TGTGCCAGCAGTTTACAGGGCCGAACTGAAGCTTTCTTT. It encodes CASSLQGRTEAFF.